These 14 T cell receptor beta chains came from one sample sequenced in a study of blood T cell repertoires in COVID-19. Profiling relied on immunoSEQ multiplex PCR, and the TCRdb table lists in-frame clones only, not all of them. Among roughly 130,000 clones, about 80% were seen once, and the ten largest hold approximately 16%. Sequences were obtained from peripheral blood. These receptors came from a woman between 45 and 65 years old with acute or convalescent COVID-19.

The V and J genes are TRBV9 and TRBJ1-6, with D perhaps TRBD1 (6 bases). Trimming removed 0 bases from V and 8 bases from J, with 12 bases in between. Germline V gene lookup returns CDR1 SGDLS and CDR2 YYNGEE. This CDR3 has 15 residues. CDR3 sequence reads: CASSVDWAGDSPLHF. The DNA of the CDR3 is TGTGCCAGCAGCGTAGACTGGGCAGGGGATTCACCCCTCCACTTT.

This chain links TRBV6-5 with TRBJ1-1; 7 bases match TRBD1. This CDR3 region has 15 residues. V dropped 4 bases and J dropped 0; count of bases not matched to a gene: 5. From germline, CDR1 is MNHEY and CDR2 SVGAGI. CDR3 in amino acids: CASSLGGLMNTEAFF. CDR3 sequence (DNA): TGTGCCAGCAGTTTAGGGGGCCTCATGAACACTGAAGCTTTCTTT.

Only one count was recorded for this clone. The V and J genes are TRBV6-1 and TRBJ1-2, with D unresolved. Trimming cost V 3 bases and J 5 bases, with 13 bases left between them. This CDR3 comprises 14 residues. Germline lookup yields CDR1 MNHNS and CDR2 SASEGT. The CDR3 region is CASSDGGSSYGYTF. The CDR3 bases are TGTGCCAGCAGTGATGGAGGGTCCAGTTATGGCTACACCTTC.

CDR3 sequence (DNA): TGTGCCAGCAGCTTAGCCAACAATCAGCCCCAGCATTTT. It is translated as CASSLANNQPQHF. The rearrangement links TRBV7-8 to TRBJ1-5; D is unclear. CDR1 SGHVS and CDR2 FQNEAQ come from the germline V gene. The CDR3 is 13 amino acids. Trimming pared 0 bases from V and 3 bases from J, leaving 3 bases between.

The V and J genes are TRBV12-5 and TRBJ1-6; a weak D match, TRBD1 (6 bases). Per germline, CDR1 LGHNT and CDR2 FRNRAP. The CDR3 has 17 residues. The V and J ends lost 6 bases and 4 bases respectively, with 19 bases between them. The CDR3 DNA reads TGTGCTAGTGGAACTACCCCGGACAGTGAATATAATTCACCCCTCCACTTT. Translated: CASGTTPDSEYNSPLHF.

The chain recombines TRBV12-3 or TRBV12-4 with TRBJ2-2; D unresolved. Trimming pared 6 bases from V and 5 bases from J, leaving 7 bases between. The CDR3 totals 12 residues. Here the CDR3 reads CASSPLTGELFF. CDR3 in DNA: TGTGCCAGCAGCCCCCTGACCGGGGAGCTGTTTTTT.

This chain uses TRBV2 with TRBJ1-2; 10 bases match TRBD1. The CDR3 spans 18 residues. In germline, CDR1 is SNHLY, CDR2 FYNNEI. Trimming at V came to 6 bases and at J to 6 bases, leaving 19 bases not matched to a gene. In DNA form, the CDR3 reads TGTGCCAGCAGGCCAAATATCGGGGGGGGACAGGGGTTCCATGGCTACACCTTC. Translation: CASRPNIGGGQGFHGYTF.

CDR3 in DNA: TGTGCCAGCAGCCATAGGGACAGCCCCTACGAGCAGTACTTC. Translated: CASSHRDSPYEQYF. The rearrangement joins TRBV11-3 to TRBJ2-7; TRBD1 aligns across 7 bases. Trimming cost V 5 bases and J 2 bases; bases outside gene matches: 6. CDR3 size: 14 residues. Germline V gene sequence: CDR1 SGHNT, CDR2 YENEEA. Using reference TRBV11-3 and TRBJ2-7 for the parts outside the CDR3, the full variable domain is EAGVVQSPRYKIIEKKQPVAFWCNPISGHNTLYWYLQNLGQGPELLIRYENEEAVDDSQLPKDRFSAERLKGVDSTLKIQPAELGDSAVYLCASSHRDSPYEQYFGPGTRLTVT.

The J gene is TRBJ1-1, the V gene TRBV10-3; D not resolved. V was clipped by 7 bases and J by 2 bases, with 11 bases between them. CDR3 length: 13 amino acids. Germline V CDR1 and CDR2: ENHRY, SYGVKD. The CDR3 DNA reads as TGTGCCATCATGGTTTCACATAACACTGAAGCTTTCTTT. Its translation: CAIMVSHNTEAFF.

This sequence joins TRBV18 and TRBJ2-1; D gene ambiguous. CDR1 and CDR2 (germline): KGHSH, LQKENI. Trimming took 4 bases from V and 8 from J, leaving 6 bases between them. There are 11 residues in the CDR3. DNA for the CDR3: TGTGCCAGCTCACTCCTCGATGAGCAGTTCTTC. Amino acid sequence: CASSLLDEQFF.

The chain is built from TRBV5-1 and TRBJ2-3; the match to TRBD2 covers 9 bases. Germline trimming cut 2 bases from V and 0 bases from J; bases unmatched to any gene: 1. Germline CDR1 is SGHRS and CDR2 is YFSETQ. The CDR3 runs 15 residues. The CDR3 sequence is CASSLAGGSTDTQYF. The CDR3 DNA reads TGCGCCAGCAGCTTAGCGGGGGGAAGCACAGATACGCAGTATTTT.

The V call is TRBV20-1, the J call TRBJ1-5, with TRBD1 identical over 8 bases. With 3 bases clipped from V and 7 bases from J, the junction kept 8 bases outside the gene matches. The CDR3 is 14 amino acids. CDR1 is DFQATT, CDR2 SNEGSKA, per germline (reference sequence). The CDR3 region has the DNA TGCAGTGCTAGTCGTAACTCAGGGGGCCAGCCCCAGCATTTT. Amino acid sequence: CSASRNSGGQPQHF.

The chain recombines TRBV28 with TRBJ2-6; D perhaps matches TRBD1 (5 bases). Trimming removed 3 bases from V and 2 bases from J, with 29 bases in between. The CDR3 totals 22 residues. Germline CDR1 reads MDHEN; CDR2 reads SYDVKM. CDR3 bases: TGTGCCAGCAGTTTCTCTCGGTACCCGAGACAGAGCAAATTACCTGGGGCCAACGTCCTGACTTTC. Its protein product is CASSFSRYPRQSKLPGANVLTF.

V is TRBV10-1 and J is TRBJ2-7; TRBD2 aligns across 8 bases. With 6 bases clipped from V and 1 base from J, the junction kept 2 bases outside the gene matches. The CDR3 extends over 13 amino acids. The germline V gene has CDR1 WNHNN and CDR2 SYGVQD (reference sequence). The CDR3 coding sequence is TGCGCCAGCAGCGAGCGGGGGTCCTACGAGCAGTACTTC. Protein product: CASSERGSYEQYF.